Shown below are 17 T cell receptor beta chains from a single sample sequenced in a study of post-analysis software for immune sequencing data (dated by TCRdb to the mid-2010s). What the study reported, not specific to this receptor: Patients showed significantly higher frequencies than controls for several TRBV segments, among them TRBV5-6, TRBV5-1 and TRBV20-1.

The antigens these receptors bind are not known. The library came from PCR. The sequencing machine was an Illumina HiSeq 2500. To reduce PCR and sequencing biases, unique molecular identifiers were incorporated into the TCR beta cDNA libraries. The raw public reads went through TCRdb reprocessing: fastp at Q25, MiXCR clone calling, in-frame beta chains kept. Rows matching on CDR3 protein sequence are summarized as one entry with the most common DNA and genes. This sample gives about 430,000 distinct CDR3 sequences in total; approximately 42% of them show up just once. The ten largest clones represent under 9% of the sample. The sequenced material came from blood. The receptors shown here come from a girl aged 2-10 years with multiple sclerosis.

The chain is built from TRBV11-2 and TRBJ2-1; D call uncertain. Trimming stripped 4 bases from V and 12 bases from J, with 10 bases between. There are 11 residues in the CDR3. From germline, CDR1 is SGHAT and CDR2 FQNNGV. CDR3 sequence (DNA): TGTGCCAGCAGCTCCAGACGACTGCAGTTCTTC. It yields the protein CASSSRRLQFF.

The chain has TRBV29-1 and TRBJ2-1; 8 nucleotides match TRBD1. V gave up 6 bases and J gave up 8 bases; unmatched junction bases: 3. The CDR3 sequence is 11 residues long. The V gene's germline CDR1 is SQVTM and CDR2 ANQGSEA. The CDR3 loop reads CSVQGAYEQFF. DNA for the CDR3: TGCAGCGTCCAGGGGGCTTATGAGCAGTTCTTC.

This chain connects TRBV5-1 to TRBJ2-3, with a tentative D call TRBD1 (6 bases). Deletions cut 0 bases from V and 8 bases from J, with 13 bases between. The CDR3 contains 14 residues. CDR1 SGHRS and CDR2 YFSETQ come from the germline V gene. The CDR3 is CASSLAGAAATQYF. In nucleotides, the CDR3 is TGCGCCAGCAGCTTGGCAGGGGCAGCGGCTACGCAGTATTTT.

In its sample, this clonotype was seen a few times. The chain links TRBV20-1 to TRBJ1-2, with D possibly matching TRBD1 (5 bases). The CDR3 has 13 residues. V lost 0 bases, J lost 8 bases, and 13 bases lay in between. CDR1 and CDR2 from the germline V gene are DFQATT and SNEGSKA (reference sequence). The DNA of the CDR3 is TGCAGTGCTAGAGAATCAGGGCTCGAGGGCTACACCTTC. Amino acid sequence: CSARESGLEGYTF.

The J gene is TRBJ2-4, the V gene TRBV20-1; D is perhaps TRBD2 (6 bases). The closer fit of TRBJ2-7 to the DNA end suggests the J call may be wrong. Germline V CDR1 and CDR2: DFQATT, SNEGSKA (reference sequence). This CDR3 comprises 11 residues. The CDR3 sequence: CSVRDSTEQYF. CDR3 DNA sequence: TGCAGTGTGCGGGACTCCACCGAGCAGTACTTC.

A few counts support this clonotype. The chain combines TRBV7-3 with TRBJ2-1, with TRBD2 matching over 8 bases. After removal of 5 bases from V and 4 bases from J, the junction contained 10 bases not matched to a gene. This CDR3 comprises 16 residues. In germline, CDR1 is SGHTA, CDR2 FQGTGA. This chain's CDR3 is CASSPKAGEGYNEQFF. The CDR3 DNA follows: TGTGCCAGCAGCCCAAAAGCGGGAGAAGGTTACAATGAGCAGTTCTTC.

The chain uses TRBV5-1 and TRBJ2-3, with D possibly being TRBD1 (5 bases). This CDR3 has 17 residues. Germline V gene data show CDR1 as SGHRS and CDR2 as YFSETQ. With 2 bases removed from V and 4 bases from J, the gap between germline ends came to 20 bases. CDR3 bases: TGCGCCAGCAGCTTTTCCCTCCGCAGGGATATGGCAGATACGCAGTATTTT. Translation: CASSFSLRRDMADTQYF.

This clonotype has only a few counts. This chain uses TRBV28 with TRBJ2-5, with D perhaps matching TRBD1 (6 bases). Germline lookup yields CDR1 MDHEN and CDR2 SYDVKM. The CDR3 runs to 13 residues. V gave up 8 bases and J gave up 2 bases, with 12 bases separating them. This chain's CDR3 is CASSTGQQETQYF. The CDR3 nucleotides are TGTGCCAGCTCTACAGGGCAACAAGAGACCCAGTACTTC. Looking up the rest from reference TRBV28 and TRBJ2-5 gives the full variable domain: DVKVTQSSRYLVKRTGEKVFLECVQDMDHENMFWYRQDPGLGLRLIYFSYDVKMKEKGDIPEGYSVSREKKERFSLILESASTNQTSMYLCASSTGQQETQYFGPGTRLLVL.

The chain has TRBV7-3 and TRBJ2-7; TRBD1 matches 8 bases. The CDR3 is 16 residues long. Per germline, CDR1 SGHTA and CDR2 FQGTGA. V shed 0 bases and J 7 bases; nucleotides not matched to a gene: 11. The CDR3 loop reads CASSLTSGTGAVEQYF. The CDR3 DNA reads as TGTGCCAGCAGCTTAACCTCCGGGACAGGCGCAGTGGAGCAGTACTTC.

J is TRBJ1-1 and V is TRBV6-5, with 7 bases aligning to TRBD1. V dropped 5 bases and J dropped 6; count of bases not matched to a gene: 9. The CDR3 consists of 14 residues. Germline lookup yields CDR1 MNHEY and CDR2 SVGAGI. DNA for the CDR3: TGTGCCAGCAGTGCCGCGACAGGGAGCGCTGAAGCTTTCTTT. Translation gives CASSAATGSAEAFF.

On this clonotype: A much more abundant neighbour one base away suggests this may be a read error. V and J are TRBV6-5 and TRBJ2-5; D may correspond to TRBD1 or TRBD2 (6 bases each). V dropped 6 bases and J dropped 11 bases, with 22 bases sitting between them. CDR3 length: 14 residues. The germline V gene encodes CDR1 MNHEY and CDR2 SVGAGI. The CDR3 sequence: CASRTPTGDNEQYF. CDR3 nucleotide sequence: TGTGCCAGCAGGACGCCAACGGGGGACAATGAGCAGTACTTC.

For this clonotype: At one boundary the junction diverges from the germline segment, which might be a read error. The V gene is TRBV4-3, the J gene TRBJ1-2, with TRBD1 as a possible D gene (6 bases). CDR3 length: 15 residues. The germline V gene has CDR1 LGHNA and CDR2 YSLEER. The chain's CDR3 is CAGSQGQGPNYGYTF. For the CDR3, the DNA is TGCGCCGGCAGCCAAGGGCAGGGGCCTAACTATGGCTACACCTTC.

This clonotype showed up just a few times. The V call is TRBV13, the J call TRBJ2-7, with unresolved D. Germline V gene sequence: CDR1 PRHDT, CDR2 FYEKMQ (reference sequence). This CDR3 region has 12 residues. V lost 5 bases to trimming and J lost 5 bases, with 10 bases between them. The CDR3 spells CASSPGWHEQYF. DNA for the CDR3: TGTGCCAGCAGCCCCGGCTGGCACGAGCAGTACTTC.

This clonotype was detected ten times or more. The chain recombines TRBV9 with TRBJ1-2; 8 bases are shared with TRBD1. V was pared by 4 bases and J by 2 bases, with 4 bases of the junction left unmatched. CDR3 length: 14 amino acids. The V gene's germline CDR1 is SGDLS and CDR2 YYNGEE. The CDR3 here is CASSPRTGNYGYTF. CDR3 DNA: TGTGCCAGCAGCCCAAGGACAGGGAACTATGGCTACACCTTC.

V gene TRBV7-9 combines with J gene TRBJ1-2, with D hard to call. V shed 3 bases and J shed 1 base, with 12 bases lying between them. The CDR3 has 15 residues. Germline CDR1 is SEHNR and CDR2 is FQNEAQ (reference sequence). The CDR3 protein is CASSFGRSNNYGYTF. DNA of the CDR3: TGTGCCAGCAGCTTCGGCAGGTCGAATAACTATGGCTACACCTTC.

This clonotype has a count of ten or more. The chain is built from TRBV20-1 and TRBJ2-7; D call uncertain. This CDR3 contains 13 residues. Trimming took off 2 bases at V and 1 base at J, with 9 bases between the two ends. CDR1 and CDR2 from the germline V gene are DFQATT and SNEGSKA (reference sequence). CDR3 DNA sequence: TGCAGTGCTAGAATTGCAGATTCCTACGAGCAGTACTTC. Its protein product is CSARIADSYEQYF.

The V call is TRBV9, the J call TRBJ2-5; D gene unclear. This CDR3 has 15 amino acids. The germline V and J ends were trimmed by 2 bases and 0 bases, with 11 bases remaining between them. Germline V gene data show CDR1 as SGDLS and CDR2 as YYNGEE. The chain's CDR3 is CASSVFGSYQETQYF. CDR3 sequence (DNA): TGTGCCAGCAGCGTTTTTGGCAGCTACCAAGAGACCCAGTACTTC.